This T cell receptor (beta chain) stems from a study of identical twins. TCRdb re-derived calls from the 5' RACE reads in MiXCR, one entry per CDR3 protein. This sample has approximately 670,000 distinct CDR3 sequences, with over 5% found just once. Germline lookup yields CDR1 SGHDN and CDR2 FVKESK. This CDR3 has 14 amino acids. Trimming cost V 1 base and J 4 bases, with 7 bases left between them. The sample comprised naive T cells sorted from blood. The chain joins TRBV14 to TRBJ2-2, with D maybe TRBD1 (5 bases). This clonotype was obtained from a man younger than 35 in good health. This CDR3 reads CASSQATGTGELFF. CDR3 in DNA: TGTGCCAGCAGCCAAGCAACAGGCACCGGGGAGCTGTTTTTT.